Below, one T cell receptor beta chain is given with its context. Its specificity is unknown. This sample is drawn from a study of T cell responses to AZD1222 COVID-19 vaccine. Overall study results and limits: Baseline serostatus was positive in only a handful of AZD1222 recipients.

The protocol was immunoSEQ multiplex PCR, while the TCRdb copy is restricted to in-frame clones and leaves out a portion. The sample contains around 130,000 clones, 88% of which appear only once. The germline gives CDR1 LGHNT, CDR2 FRNRAP. After removal of 7 bases from V and 3 bases from J, the junction contained 5 bases not matched to a gene. The CDR3 totals 13 residues. The source of this sequence is an adult in good health. This chain uses TRBV12-5 with TRBJ2-7, with 8 bases fitting TRBD1. The input for sequencing was peripheral blood, taken on day 0 of AZD1222 vaccination. The CDR3 loop is CASDGQGGYEQYF. The CDR3 DNA is TGTGCTAGTGACGGACAGGGTGGCTACGAGCAGTACTTC.